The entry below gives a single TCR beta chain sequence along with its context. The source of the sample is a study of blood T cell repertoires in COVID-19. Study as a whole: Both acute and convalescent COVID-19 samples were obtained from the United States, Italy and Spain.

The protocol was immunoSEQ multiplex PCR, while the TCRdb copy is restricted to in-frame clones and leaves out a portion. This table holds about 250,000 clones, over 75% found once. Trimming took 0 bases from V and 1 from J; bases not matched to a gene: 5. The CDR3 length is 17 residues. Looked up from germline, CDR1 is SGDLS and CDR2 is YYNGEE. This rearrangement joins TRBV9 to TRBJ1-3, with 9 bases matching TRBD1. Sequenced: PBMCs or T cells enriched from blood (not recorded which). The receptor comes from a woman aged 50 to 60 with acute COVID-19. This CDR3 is CASSVEGTGFSGNTIYF. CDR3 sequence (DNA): TGTGCCAGCAGCGTAGAGGGGACAGGGTTTTCTGGAAACACCATATATTTT.